This T cell receptor (beta chain) comes out of a study of cytomegalovirus exposure and HLA in healthy donors. About the research overall: Within an early data release were tens of millions of unique TCRs drawn from HLA-typed donors. Study-level findings and limits: Presence/absence analyses assumed roughly uniform sequencing depth across donors, which may not hold. In a later analysis, a missense DCLRE1C variant was linked to TCR beta V- and J-gene trimming.

In nominal health when sampled, donors likely had unrecorded immune exposures nonetheless. In the case of this clone: Its antigen is unknown.

It was with 60 Vbeta and 13 Jbeta primers that the PCR ran. Here immunoSEQ multiplex PCR was the method, and the copy in TCRdb shows in-frame clones only, minus some. The sample yields roughly 130,000 clones, roughly 63% seen once. The germline CDR1 and CDR2 sequences are SGHKS and YYEKEE (reference sequence). CDR3 length equals 15 residues. V lost 0 bases to trimming and J lost 9 bases; unmatched junction nucleotides: 7. The sequence derives from a man aged 25-45 years in good health and CMV-seropositive. The chain joins TRBV5-5 to TRBJ1-5, with 9 bases lining up with TRBD1. The source material was PBMCs. The DNA of the CDR3 is TGTGCCAGCAGCTTGGAGGGGACAGGGCTCTTGCCCCAGCATTTT. This encodes CASSLEGTGLLPQHF.